This T cell receptor (beta chain) comes out of a study of CD8 T cells in Susac syndrome. This CDR3 has 15 amino acids. Germline CDR1 is SGHRS and CDR2 is YFSETQ. Trimming left V 3 bases short and J 3 bases short, with 13 bases between. Random hexamers were used to reverse transcribe the RNA input (roughly 0.5 to 1 ug). An immunoSEQ multiplex PCR generated amplified TCR beta CDR3 products spanning 54 Vbeta and 13 Jbeta. Via MiXCR, TCRdb re-called the immunoSEQ multiplex PCR reads, giving one row per CDR3 protein. The table has about 50,000 distinct CDR3 sequences, 93% seen once. Negative isolation was applied to CD8+ and CD4+ T cells, and FACS enrichment was applied to TEMRA cells.

The sample comprised CD8+ T cells from PBMCs. This clonotype originated in a human donor with multiple sclerosis. The chain combines TRBV5-1 with TRBJ2-1; tentatively, D is TRBD2 (5 bases). For the CDR3, the DNA is TGCGCCAGCAGCTCCGGGCTAGCAGGCTACAATGAGCAGTTCTTC. The encoded protein is CASSSGLAGYNEQFF.